This TCR beta chain comes out of a study of human T cells and chemical hapten exposure. Regarding the study as a whole: The number of TCRs over 1 in 1000 frequency stayed unchanged after DPC.

The CDR3 has 15 residues. Trimming cost V 1 base and J 4 bases, with 13 bases left between them. At least ten counts were recorded for this clonotype. No antigen is known for it. Whole blood, unfractionated, served as the material for total RNA extraction. Library construction involved attaching unique molecular identifiers to individual cDNA molecules, which allowed quantitative, reproducible TCR counting. TCRdb redid the calling of the 5' RACE reads with MiXCR, one entry per CDR3 protein. The repertoire holds 65,000 to 90,000 distinct CDR3 sequences, 15% to 20% seen once, with approximately 7% in the top ten.

The TCR originated in a female donor in good health. This chain connects TRBV12-3 or TRBV12-4 to TRBJ1-1; D unclear. The CDR3 region has the DNA TGTGCCAGCAGTTTAGGCCGGGCCGAAGTCACTGAAGCTTTCTTT. As protein: CASSLGRAEVTEAFF.